Sequencing of this T cell receptor (beta chain) was carried out in a study of immune evolution from preneoplasia to lung adenocarcinoma. Nucleic acids came from premalignant or tumor cells enriched by macro-dissection. Study-level results: Later-stage lesions seemingly showed higher T cell density and diversity than normal lung.

Points on this clone: Its matching antigen is unknown.

The repertoire was sequenced with immunoSEQ multiplex PCR; TCRdb's copy has only in-frame clones and lacks some. The sample yields over 30,000 clones, about 73% seen once. Germline CDR1 and CDR2: KGHSH and LQKENI. With V trimmed by 6 bases and J by 6 bases, 4 bases remained unmatched. This CDR3 region has 14 residues. Sequenced sample: FFPE invasive lung adenocarcinoma tissue. The chain employs TRBV18 and TRBJ2-3; TRBD2 aligns across 12 bases. The sequence came from a person in their sixties or seventies with lung adenocarcinoma. The CDR3 reads CASSPSGREDTQYF. In nucleotides, the CDR3 is TGTGCCAGCTCCCCTAGCGGGAGGGAGGATACGCAGTATTTT.